This is a list of T cell receptor beta chains from one sample in a study of a mutant IDH1 vaccine in newly diagnosed glioma. Sequencing used immunoSEQ multiplex PCR; TCRdb keeps in-frame clones, though not all of them. The sample comprises approximately 100,000 clones, about 90% of which are singletons, and approximately 0.6% rests with the top ten. The source was PBMCs, collected from a glioma patient treated with radiotherapy, temozolomide or both. The receptors were sampled from a woman in her fifties or sixties with glioma. Each CDR3 is given with its conserved first and last residue. The order of the fields is CDR3 length, V gene, J gene, clone size, D gene, CDR3 DNA, CDR3 protein. The D gene is left open where the match is weak. Rows may omit the clone size; those that give it use once, few, many or a size class.

len: 10; v_gene: TRBV29-1; j_gene: TRBJ1-2; abundance: NA; d_gene: NA; CDR3nt: TGCAGCGGCGCCTGCAATGGCTACACCTTC; CDR3aa: CSGACNGYTF
len: 14; v_gene: TRBV6-6; j_gene: TRBJ1-1; abundance: once; d_gene: NA; CDR3nt: TGTGCCAGCAGACGCGACGGAGGGGGAACTGAAGCTTTCTTT; CDR3aa: CASRRDGGGTEAFF
len: 15; v_gene: TRBV19; j_gene: TRBJ2-2; abundance: NA; d_gene: TRBD2; CDR3nt: TGTGCCAGTAGGGGGACTAGCGGAAGCACCGGGGAGCTGTTTTTT; CDR3aa: CASRGTSGSTGELFF
len: 17; v_gene: TRBV13; j_gene: TRBJ1-4; abundance: NA; d_gene: NA; CDR3nt: TGTGCCAGCAGTCCCGGGGGGCTTACTGCAACTAATGAAAAACTGTTTTTT; CDR3aa: CASSPGGLTATNEKLFF
len: 14; v_gene: TRBV28; j_gene: TRBJ1-1; abundance: once; d_gene: TRBD1; CDR3nt: TGTGCCAGCAGAGCCCCGGGACAGCCCACTGAAGCTTTCTTT; CDR3aa: CASRAPGQPTEAFF
len: 14; v_gene: TRBV6-5; j_gene: TRBJ2-3; abundance: NA; d_gene: NA; CDR3nt: TGTGCCAGCAGTAAACAGGGTAGCACAGATACGCAGTATTTT; CDR3aa: CASSKQGSTDTQYF
len: 15; v_gene: TRBV5-6; j_gene: TRBJ2-7; abundance: NA; d_gene: NA; CDR3nt: TGTGCCAGCAGCTTGGGGGCCCAGAGCTCCTACGAGCAGTACTTC; CDR3aa: CASSLGAQSSYEQYF
len: 14; v_gene: TRBV7-6; j_gene: TRBJ1-6; abundance: NA; d_gene: NA; CDR3nt: TGTGCCAGCAGCCCCGGCTGGGGCAATTCACCCCTCCACTTT; CDR3aa: CASSPGWGNSPLHF
len: 15; v_gene: TRBV5-1; j_gene: TRBJ2-7; abundance: NA; d_gene: NA; CDR3nt: TGCGCCAGCAGCTTGGAAGCCCGGACAGCTCACGAGCAGTACTTC; CDR3aa: CASSLEARTAHEQYF
len: 12; v_gene: TRBV6-1; j_gene: TRBJ1-5; abundance: once; d_gene: NA; CDR3nt: TGTGCCAGCAGTGAAGGCCTGCAGCCCCAGCATTTT; CDR3aa: CASSEGLQPQHF
len: 15; v_gene: TRBV5-1; j_gene: TRBJ1-2; abundance: NA; d_gene: TRBD1; CDR3nt: TGCGCCAGCGGCGCCGGACAGGGGGATAACTATGGCTACACCTTC; CDR3aa: CASGAGQGDNYGYTF
len: 15; v_gene: TRBV4-2; j_gene: TRBJ1-2; abundance: NA; d_gene: NA; CDR3nt: TGTGCCAGCAGCCAAGAGTGGACCGGCCACTATGGCTACACCTTC; CDR3aa: CASSQEWTGHYGYTF
len: 13; v_gene: TRBV6-6; j_gene: TRBJ2-5; abundance: NA; d_gene: NA; CDR3nt: TGTGCCAGCAGTCAGCACGGGGCAAAGACCCAGTACTTC; CDR3aa: CASSQHGAKTQYF
len: 15; v_gene: TRBV7-9; j_gene: TRBJ1-4; abundance: few; d_gene: NA; CDR3nt: TGTGCCAGCAGCTCTTACTCCACAACTAATGAAAAACTGTTTTTT; CDR3aa: CASSSYSTTNEKLFF
len: 14; v_gene: TRBV27; j_gene: TRBJ2-1; abundance: few; d_gene: TRBD1; CDR3nt: TGTGCCAGCAGTCCCGGACAGGTTTACAATGAGCAGTTCTTC; CDR3aa: CASSPGQVYNEQFF
len: 14; v_gene: TRBV27; j_gene: TRBJ2-4; abundance: NA; d_gene: TRBD1; CDR3nt: TGTGCCAGCAGTTTCTCAGCAGACAGGGGCATTCAGTACTTC; CDR3aa: CASSFSADRGIQYF
len: 15; v_gene: TRBV6-1; j_gene: TRBJ1-1; abundance: NA; d_gene: TRBD1; CDR3nt: TGTGCCAGCAGCCCCATTGGACAGGGGGGCCATGAAGCTTTCTTT; CDR3aa: CASSPIGQGGHEAFF
len: 13; v_gene: TRBV10-3; j_gene: TRBJ1-2; abundance: NA; d_gene: NA; CDR3nt: TGTGCCATCAGTGATGACGGAAACTATGGCTACACCTTC; CDR3aa: CAISDDGNYGYTF
len: 15; v_gene: TRBV5-1; j_gene: TRBJ2-2; abundance: NA; d_gene: NA; CDR3nt: TGCGCCAGCAGCTCCACGGCCGCGAACACCGGGGAGCTGTTTTTT; CDR3aa: CASSSTAANTGELFF
len: 15; v_gene: TRBV6-1; j_gene: TRBJ1-4; abundance: NA; d_gene: TRBD1; CDR3nt: TGTGCCAGCACCCAGGGGGGACAGGGTCATGAAAAACTGTTTTTT; CDR3aa: CASTQGGQGHEKLFF
len: 13; v_gene: TRBV28; j_gene: TRBJ1-1; abundance: NA; d_gene: TRBD1; CDR3nt: TGTGCCAGCAGCCCAACAGGGGTCACTGAAGCTTTCTTT; CDR3aa: CASSPTGVTEAFF
len: 16; v_gene: TRBV7-6; j_gene: TRBJ1-2; abundance: NA; d_gene: NA; CDR3nt: TGTGCCAGCAGCTCTGGTTTAGGTACGGAGGATTATGGCTACACCTTC; CDR3aa: CASSSGLGTEDYGYTF
len: 12; v_gene: TRBV19; j_gene: TRBJ2-1; abundance: NA; d_gene: TRBD2; CDR3nt: TGTGCCGCTAGCGGAGATAACAATGAGCAGTTCTTC; CDR3aa: CAASGDNNEQFF
len: 13; v_gene: TRBV28; j_gene: TRBJ2-5; abundance: NA; d_gene: TRBD2; CDR3nt: TGTGCCAGCAGAGGGACTAGCGGGGAGACCCAGTACTTC; CDR3aa: CASRGTSGETQYF
len: 14; v_gene: TRBV6-6; j_gene: TRBJ1-5; abundance: NA; d_gene: NA; CDR3nt: TGTGCCAGCAGTGAGACAAATCTCAATCAGCCCCAGCATTTT; CDR3aa: CASSETNLNQPQHF
len: 14; v_gene: TRBV2; j_gene: TRBJ2-7; abundance: once; d_gene: NA; CDR3nt: TGTGCCAGCAGTGATCTGCGGGAATCCTACGAGCAGTACTTC; CDR3aa: CASSDLRESYEQYF
len: 15; v_gene: TRBV7-3; j_gene: TRBJ2-5; abundance: NA; d_gene: TRBD2; CDR3nt: TGTGCCAGCAGCGGGGGACTAGCGGAACAAGAGACCCAGTACTTC; CDR3aa: CASSGGLAEQETQYF
len: 8; v_gene: TRBV4-1; j_gene: TRBJ2-7; abundance: NA; d_gene: TRBD2; CDR3nt: TGCGCCGGGGGGGGGCAGTACTTC; CDR3aa: CAGGGQYF
len: 16; v_gene: TRBV18; j_gene: TRBJ1-6; abundance: NA; d_gene: NA; CDR3nt: TGTGCCAGCTCACCACCTTCCAGGAGAGATAATTCACCCCTCCACTTT; CDR3aa: CASSPPSRRDNSPLHF
len: 14; v_gene: TRBV5-8; j_gene: TRBJ2-5; abundance: NA; d_gene: NA; CDR3nt: TGTGCCAGCAGCTTTGATCCGACAGTTGGGACCCAGTACTTC; CDR3aa: CASSFDPTVGTQYF
len: 15; v_gene: TRBV15; j_gene: TRBJ2-4; abundance: NA; d_gene: NA; CDR3nt: TGTGCCACCAGCAGAGACTGGGTCACTGGGAACATTCAGTACTTC; CDR3aa: CATSRDWVTGNIQYF
len: 15; v_gene: TRBV9; j_gene: TRBJ2-5; abundance: NA; d_gene: TRBD2; CDR3nt: TGTGCCAGCAGCGTAGGCGGGAGGGCCTTAGAGACCCAGTACTTC; CDR3aa: CASSVGGRALETQYF
len: 14; v_gene: TRBV30; j_gene: TRBJ2-4; abundance: NA; d_gene: NA; CDR3nt: TGTGCCTGGGGGCGGGTATTTGGCAAAAACATTCAGTACTTC; CDR3aa: CAWGRVFGKNIQYF
len: 18; v_gene: TRBV18; j_gene: TRBJ2-1; abundance: once; d_gene: NA; CDR3nt: TGTGCCAGCTCACCATTCACAGGTCGCATTAGCTCCTACAATGAGCAGTTCTTC; CDR3aa: CASSPFTGRISSYNEQFF
len: 10; v_gene: TRBV20-1; j_gene: TRBJ2-3; abundance: NA; d_gene: NA; CDR3nt: TGCTCGGGGCGCACAGATACGCAGTATTTT; CDR3aa: CSGRTDTQYF
len: 13; v_gene: TRBV18; j_gene: TRBJ2-5; abundance: NA; d_gene: NA; CDR3nt: TGTGCCAGCTCACCGGGGGGCCAAGAGACCCAGTACTTC; CDR3aa: CASSPGGQETQYF
len: 15; v_gene: TRBV27; j_gene: TRBJ2-7; abundance: NA; d_gene: NA; CDR3nt: TGTGCCAGCAGTTTCGCCGGGACCCCCAACTACGAGCAGTACTTC; CDR3aa: CASSFAGTPNYEQYF
len: 11; v_gene: TRBV28; j_gene: TRBJ1-5; abundance: NA; d_gene: NA; CDR3nt: TGTGCCAGCGGCTATAATCAGCCCCAGCATTTT; CDR3aa: CASGYNQPQHF
len: 15; v_gene: TRBV9; j_gene: TRBJ2-4; abundance: NA; d_gene: NA; CDR3nt: TGTGCCAGCAGCGTAAGCGCTAGCGATACGGACATTCAGTACTTC; CDR3aa: CASSVSASDTDIQYF
len: 16; v_gene: TRBV5-5; j_gene: TRBJ1-5; abundance: NA; d_gene: NA; CDR3nt: TGTGCCAGCAGCCCAATAACAGGGAATAGCAATCAGCCCCAGCATTTT; CDR3aa: CASSPITGNSNQPQHF
len: 17; v_gene: TRBV28; j_gene: TRBJ2-5; abundance: NA; d_gene: TRBD2; CDR3nt: TGTGCCAGCAGTGCCAGTCAGGGACTAGCGGGCGGAGAGACCCAGTACTTC; CDR3aa: CASSASQGLAGGETQYF
len: 13; v_gene: TRBV6-5; j_gene: TRBJ2-5; abundance: NA; d_gene: NA; CDR3nt: TGTGCCAGCAGTTACTCGGGGAGAGAGACCCAGTACTTC; CDR3aa: CASSYSGRETQYF
len: 15; v_gene: TRBV28; j_gene: TRBJ2-5; abundance: NA; d_gene: TRBD2; CDR3nt: TGTGCCAGCAGTTTACAGGCTAGCGGGAGTGAGACCCAGTACTTC; CDR3aa: CASSLQASGSETQYF
len: 15; v_gene: TRBV7-9; j_gene: TRBJ2-1; abundance: NA; d_gene: TRBD2; CDR3nt: TGTGCCAGCAGCTTCGGGACTAGCGGGAGTAATGAGCAGTTCTTC; CDR3aa: CASSFGTSGSNEQFF
len: 16; v_gene: TRBV6-1; j_gene: TRBJ1-5; abundance: NA; d_gene: TRBD1; CDR3nt: TGTGCCAGCAGTGCTCGACAGGGGATGAGTTATCAGCCCCAGCATTTT; CDR3aa: CASSARQGMSYQPQHF
len: 16; v_gene: TRBV4-1; j_gene: TRBJ2-4; abundance: NA; d_gene: NA; CDR3nt: TGCGCCAGCAGCCAAGCTAATAGCGTCAGCAAAAACATTCAGTACTTC; CDR3aa: CASSQANSVSKNIQYF
len: 15; v_gene: TRBV4-1; j_gene: TRBJ2-7; abundance: once; d_gene: TRBD1; CDR3nt: TGCGCCAGCAGCCAGAGACAGGGGGCCAAAAACGAGCAGTACTTC; CDR3aa: CASSQRQGAKNEQYF
len: 16; v_gene: TRBV2; j_gene: TRBJ1-5; abundance: NA; d_gene: NA; CDR3nt: TGTGCCAGCAGTGTCCTCGAAGATTATAGCAATCAGCCCCAGCATTTT; CDR3aa: CASSVLEDYSNQPQHF
len: 17; v_gene: TRBV7-8; j_gene: TRBJ2-3; abundance: NA; d_gene: NA; CDR3nt: TGTGCCAGCAGCTTAAAGCCCGGGGGACAGTACACAGATACGCAGTATTTT; CDR3aa: CASSLKPGGQYTDTQYF
len: 21; v_gene: TRBV15; j_gene: TRBJ2-3; abundance: once; d_gene: TRBD2; CDR3nt: TGTGCCACCAGCACCGAACCGACTAGCGGGAGATGGGAGGGGATCACAGATACGCAGTATTTT; CDR3aa: CATSTEPTSGRWEGITDTQYF
len: 12; v_gene: TRBV5-8; j_gene: TRBJ1-2; abundance: NA; d_gene: NA; CDR3nt: TGTGCCAGCAGCTTGGTACAGGGAGGCTACACCTTC; CDR3aa: CASSLVQGGYTF
len: 15; v_gene: TRBV19; j_gene: TRBJ2-1; abundance: NA; d_gene: NA; CDR3nt: TGTGCCAGTAGTATCCAACCAAGCTCCTACAATGAGCAGTTCTTC; CDR3aa: CASSIQPSSYNEQFF
len: 16; v_gene: TRBV7-8; j_gene: TRBJ2-5; abundance: NA; d_gene: NA; CDR3nt: TGTGCCAGCAGCCGGATACCGGGGCCGTACCAAGAGACCCAGTACTTC; CDR3aa: CASSRIPGPYQETQYF
len: 14; v_gene: TRBV2; j_gene: TRBJ2-2; abundance: NA; d_gene: NA; CDR3nt: TGTGCCAGCAGTGGGTCGGGGTTCACCGGGGAGCTGTTTTTT; CDR3aa: CASSGSGFTGELFF
len: 15; v_gene: TRBV6-6; j_gene: TRBJ1-2; abundance: NA; d_gene: TRBD1; CDR3nt: TGTGCCAGCAGTTACCAAAAGACAGGGTACTATGGCTACACCTTC; CDR3aa: CASSYQKTGYYGYTF
len: 15; v_gene: TRBV7-9; j_gene: TRBJ2-1; abundance: NA; d_gene: TRBD1; CDR3nt: TGTGCCAGCAGCTGGACAGGGGGTTACAGTAATGAGCAGTTCTTC; CDR3aa: CASSWTGGYSNEQFF